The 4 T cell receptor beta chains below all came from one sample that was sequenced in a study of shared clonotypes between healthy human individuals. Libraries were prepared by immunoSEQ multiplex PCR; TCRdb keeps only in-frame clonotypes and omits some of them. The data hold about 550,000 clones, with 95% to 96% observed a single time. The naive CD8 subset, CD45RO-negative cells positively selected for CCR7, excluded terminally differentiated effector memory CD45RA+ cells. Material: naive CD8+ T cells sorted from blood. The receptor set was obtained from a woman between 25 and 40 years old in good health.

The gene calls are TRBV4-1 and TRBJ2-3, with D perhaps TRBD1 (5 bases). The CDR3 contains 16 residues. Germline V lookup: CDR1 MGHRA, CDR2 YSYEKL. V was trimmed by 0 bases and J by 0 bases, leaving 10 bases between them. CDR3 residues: CASSQEGLGSTDTQYF. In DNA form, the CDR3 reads TGCGCCAGCAGCCAAGAGGGGCTTGGGAGCACAGATACGCAGTATTTT.

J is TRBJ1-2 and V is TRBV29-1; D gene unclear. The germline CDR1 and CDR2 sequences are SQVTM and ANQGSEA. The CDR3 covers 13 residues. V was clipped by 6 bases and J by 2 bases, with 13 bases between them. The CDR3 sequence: CSVAVTKNYGYTF. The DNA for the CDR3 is TGCAGCGTGGCGGTAACCAAAAACTATGGCTACACCTTC.

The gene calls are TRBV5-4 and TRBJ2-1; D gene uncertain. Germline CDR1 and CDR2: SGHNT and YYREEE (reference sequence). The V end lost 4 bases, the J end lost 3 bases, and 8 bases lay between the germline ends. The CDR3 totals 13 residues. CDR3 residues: CASSASLYNEQFF. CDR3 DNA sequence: TGTGCCAGCAGCGCGTCACTCTACAATGAGCAGTTCTTC.

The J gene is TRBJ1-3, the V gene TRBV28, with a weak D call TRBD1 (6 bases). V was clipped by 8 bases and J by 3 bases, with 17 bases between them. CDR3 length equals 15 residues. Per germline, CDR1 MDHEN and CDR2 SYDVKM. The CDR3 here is CASDPGGAGGNTIYF. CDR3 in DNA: TGTGCCAGCGACCCGGGGGGGGCGGGTGGAAACACCATATATTTT. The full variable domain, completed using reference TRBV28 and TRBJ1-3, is DVKVTQSSRYLVKRTGEKVFLECVQDMDHENMFWYRQDPGLGLRLIYFSYDVKMKEKGDIPEGYSVSREKKERFSLILESASTNQTSMYLCASDPGGAGGNTIYFGEGSWLTVV.